This T cell receptor (beta chain) comes out of a study of beta chain features in type 1 diabetes. Study-level points and caveats: Whether HLA type influences TCRB rearrangement remained unresolved here. TCRB CDR3 length was moderately but significantly reduced in all four CD4+ subsets of Type 1 diabetes patients.

A few counts support this clone. No antigen is known for it. Expressed TCRB transcripts were sequenced because the entire RNA isolate underwent reverse transcription. This table comes from immunoSEQ multiplex PCR, and its TCRdb copy is limited to in-frame clones, with some not included. The data show a few hundred thousand clones, with 16% seen just once and approximately 0.086% held by the top ten. The germline V and J ends were trimmed by 6 bases and 4 bases, with 8 bases remaining between them. The CDR3 has 12 residues. Sequenced input: naive CD4+ T cells from blood. V is TRBV23-1 and J is TRBJ2-3; D assignment may be TRBD1 or TRBD2 (5 bases each). TRBV23-1 is sorted into the ORF group, with uncertain function. This sequence was found in a man aged 25-45 years with type 1 diabetes. CDR3 loop: CASSRGPDTQYF. CDR3 DNA sequence: TGCGCCAGCAGCCGGGGACCAGATACGCAGTATTTT.